This is a list of T cell receptor beta chains from one sample in a study of blood T cell repertoires in COVID-19. Profiling relied on immunoSEQ multiplex PCR, and the TCRdb table lists in-frame clones only, not all of them. The table has roughly 180,000 clones, about 84% seen once. What was sequenced was PBMCs or T cells enriched from blood (not recorded which). The receptor set was obtained from a woman aged 25 to 39 who had recovered from COVID-19. The CDR3 runs from the conserved cysteine through the conserved F or W. D genes are given only for firm matches. Clone size appears in some rows only: once, few, many, or a class for an expanded clone.

V	size	J	D	DNA	CDR3
TRBV25-1	.	TRBJ2-2	.	TGTGCCAGTCTCAGTATCGCGAACACCGGGGAGCTGTTTTTT	CASLSIANTGELFF
TRBV5-1	.	TRBJ2-1	TRBD2	TGCGCCAGCAGCTTCTATAGGACTAGCGGGAGGAACTACAATGAGCAGTTCTTC	CASSFYRTSGRNYNEQFF
TRBV4-1	.	TRBJ2-7	.	TGCGCCAGCAGCCATCGAGACACCTACGAGCAGTACTTC	CASSHRDTYEQYF
TRBV18	.	TRBJ1-5	TRBD1	TGTGCCAGCTCACGGGACAGGGGAGATCAGCCCCAGCATTTT	CASSRDRGDQPQHF
TRBV7-2	.	TRBJ2-4	TRBD2	TGTGCCAGCAGCTTAGGAGCGTTGTTGGCTAGCGGTTTAAGAAACATTCAGTACTTC	CASSLGALLASGLRNIQYF
TRBV5-1	.	TRBJ2-7	TRBD2	TGCGCCAGCAGCCGACGACTAGCGGGAGACCACGAGCAGTACTTC	CASSRRLAGDHEQYF
TRBV3-1/TRBV3-2	few	TRBJ2-1	.	TGTGCCAGCAGCCAAGGGAGCGCCTCGGGCAATGAGCAGTTCTTC	CASSQGSASGNEQFF
TRBV30	.	TRBJ2-3	TRBD2	TGTGCCTGGAGTCGGGACGGGAGGGCCGAAGATACGCAGTATTTT	CAWSRDGRAEDTQYF
TRBV13	.	TRBJ2-4	.	TGTGCCAGCAGCCCCCGCTCAGGGTCGGCCAAAAACATTCAGTACTTC	CASSPRSGSAKNIQYF
TRBV7-9	.	TRBJ1-1	TRBD1	TGTGCCAGCAGCAGATCGGGACAGAAAAGAGCTTTCTTT	CASSRSGQKRAFF
TRBV4-1	.	TRBJ2-3	TRBD2	TGCGCCAGCAGCCAAGTCAGGACTAGCGTTCAGCCAGATACGCAGTATTTT	CASSQVRTSVQPDTQYF
TRBV2	.	TRBJ2-1	TRBD2	TGTGCCAGCAGGATTGGGGGAGGGCCGGATGAGCAGTTCTTC	CASRIGGGPDEQFF
TRBV28	.	TRBJ1-2	.	TGTGCCAGCAGCAAGAGGCCAGGCCAGGGGATCTATGGCTACACCTTC	CASSKRPGQGIYGYTF
TRBV5-1	.	TRBJ2-7	.	TGCGCCAGCAGCTTAGATTTAGCGGCTACCTACGAGCAGTACTTC	CASSLDLAATYEQYF
TRBV10-3	.	TRBJ2-6	.	TGTGCCATCAGTAATACGAACGACAGGCTTGGGGCCAACGTCCTGACTTTC	CAISNTNDRLGANVLTF
TRBV21-1	.	TRBJ1-2	.	TGTGCCAGCAGCACCCCTTGGGGCGACAGTCCTAACTATGGCTACACCTTC	CASSTPWGDSPNYGYTF
TRBV29-1	.	TRBJ1-1	.	TGCAGCGTTGCGAGGAGACTGAACACTGAAGCTTTCTTT	CSVARRLNTEAFF
TRBV2	.	TRBJ2-1	TRBD2	TGTGCCAGCAGGGATCGACTAGCGGGGAGCTCCTACAATGAGCAGTTCTTC	CASRDRLAGSSYNEQFF
TRBV27	.	TRBJ1-6	TRBD1	TGTGCCAGCAGTTCTTTAAGGGGGCGGACAGGGGGGAATTCACCCCTCCACTTT	CASSSLRGRTGGNSPLHF
TRBV13	.	TRBJ1-2	.	TGTGCCAGCAGCCCATCTCACGGGGGGCTCGACTATGGCTACACCTTC	CASSPSHGGLDYGYTF
TRBV12-2	.	TRBJ2-3	.	TGTGCAAGTCGCTTAGGGGCCACCATAAAGACTATTAGATTAAGCACAGATACGCAGTATTTT	CASRLGATIKTIRLSTDTQYF
TRBV29-1	.	TRBJ1-1	TRBD1	TGCAGCGTTGAAGGGACAGGCGATGGTAACACTGAAGCTTTCTTT	CSVEGTGDGNTEAFF
TRBV7-2	.	TRBJ2-7	TRBD2	TGTGCCAGCAGCTTAACTAGCGGGTACAAATCCTACGAGCAGTACTTC	CASSLTSGYKSYEQYF
TRBV25-1	.	TRBJ2-3	TRBD2	TGTGCCACTTCACTAGCGGGCCTCTCTGATACGCAGTATTTT	CATSLAGLSDTQYF
TRBV19	once	TRBJ2-4	.	TGTGCCACCCAGGGACTAGCCAAAAACATTCAGTACTTC	CATQGLAKNIQYF
TRBV6-5	.	TRBJ2-1	.	TGTGCCAGCAACGAAGGTCTAGCCTCCAATGAGCAGTTCTTC	CASNEGLASNEQFF
TRBV6-5	.	TRBJ1-5	TRBD1	TGTGCCAGCTCGACAGGGGTTGCTCAGCCCCAGCATTTT	CASSTGVAQPQHF
TRBV7-9	.	TRBJ2-1	TRBD2	TGTGCCAGCAGCTCCGCTAGCGGAAGATACAATGAGCAGTTCTTC	CASSSASGRYNEQFF
TRBV27	.	TRBJ1-5	.	TGTGCCAGCAGTTTGGAGGGTTTAAGCAATCAGCCCCAGCATTTT	CASSLEGLSNQPQHF
TRBV5-6	.	TRBJ2-2	TRBD1	TGTGCCAGCAGCTTGGGGCAGGGGGTCGGAACCGGGGAGCTGTTTTTT	CASSLGQGVGTGELFF
TRBV18	.	TRBJ1-5	.	TGTGCCAGCTCACCAGGAACAGAGAGCAATCAGCCCCAGCATTTT	CASSPGTESNQPQHF
TRBV7-2	.	TRBJ1-1	.	TGTGCCAGCAGCTTCCCGGGGAGGGTCACTGAAGCTTTCTTT	CASSFPGRVTEAFF
TRBV4-1	.	TRBJ2-5	.	TGCGCCAGCAGCCAAACCAGGGCGGGACGCAAGGTGGGAGAGACCCAGTACTTC	CASSQTRAGRKVGETQYF